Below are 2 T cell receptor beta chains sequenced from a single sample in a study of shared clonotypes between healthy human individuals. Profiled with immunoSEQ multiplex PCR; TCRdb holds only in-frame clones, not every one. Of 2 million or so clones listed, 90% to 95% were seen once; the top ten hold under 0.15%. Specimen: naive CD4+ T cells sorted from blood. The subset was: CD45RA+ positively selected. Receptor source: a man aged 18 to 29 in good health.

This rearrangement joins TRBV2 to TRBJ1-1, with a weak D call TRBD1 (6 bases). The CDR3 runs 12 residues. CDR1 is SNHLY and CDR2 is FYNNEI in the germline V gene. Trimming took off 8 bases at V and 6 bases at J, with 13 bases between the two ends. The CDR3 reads CASGFRQAEAFF. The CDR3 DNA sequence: TGTGCCAGCGGTTTTCGACAGGCTGAAGCTTTCTTT.

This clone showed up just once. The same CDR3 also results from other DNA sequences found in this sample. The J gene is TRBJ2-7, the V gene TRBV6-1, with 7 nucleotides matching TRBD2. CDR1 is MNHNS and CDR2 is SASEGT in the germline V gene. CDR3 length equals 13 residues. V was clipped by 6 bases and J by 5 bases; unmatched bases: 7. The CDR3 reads CASREPGGHEQYF. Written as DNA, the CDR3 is TGTGCCAGCAGAGAACCGGGAGGCCACGAGCAGTACTTC.